A selection of T cell receptor beta chains follows, all from one sample in a study of blood T cells in healthy people across ages. TCRdb independently ran MiXCR on the 5' RACE reads; one entry per CDR3 protein. The sample includes 710,000 or so distinct CDR3 sequences, around a fifth of them seen just once. Sequencing was performed on blood. The origin of the receptors is a man in his 70s in good health. CDR3s include the opening cysteine and the closing phenylalanine or tryptophan. The D gene is left open where the match is weak. Expanded clones get a size class; other rows say once, few or many, or leave the size out.

V gene	J gene	D gene	clone size	CDR3 DNA	CDR3 protein
TRBV6-1	TRBJ2-7	TRBD1	few	TGTGCCAGCAGTGCCTTACCGGGACAGGGGGCTCAGGAGCAGTACTTC	CASSALPGQGAQEQYF
TRBV6-5	TRBJ2-2	NA	NA	TGTGCCAGCTCGGTGGGGCACGGGGAGCTGTTTTTT	CASSVGHGELFF
TRBV7-9	TRBJ1-2	NA	NA	TGTGCCAGCAGCCTCAGGGAATCGGACTATGGCTACACCTTC	CASSLRESDYGYTF
TRBV6-1	TRBJ2-7	NA	NA	TGTGCCAGCAGAGTAAACTACGAGCAGTACTTC	CASRVNYEQYF
TRBV29-1	TRBJ2-1	NA	few	NA	CSVGTGTYNEQFF
TRBV7-9	TRBJ2-1	TRBD2	NA	TGTGCCAGCAGCTTAGCCCTTGGCGGGGGGCTTATCGGTGAGCAGTTCTTC	CASSLALGGGLIGEQFF
TRBV19	TRBJ2-3	TRBD2	few	TGTGCCAGTAGTATCCAGACTAGCGGGAGGGCCCGCACAGATACGCAGTATTTT	CASSIQTSGRARTDTQYF
TRBV7-2	TRBJ2-3	NA	few	TGTGCCAGCAGCTTAGCGTTTAGTATTGGAAGCACAGATACGCAGTATTTT	CASSLAFSIGSTDTQYF
TRBV4-2	TRBJ1-1	NA	few	TGTGCCAGCAGCCAAGGGTGGGGGGATGTGAACACTGAAGCTTTCTTT	CASSQGWGDVNTEAFF
TRBV7-2	TRBJ1-5	NA	few	TGTGCCAGCAGCTCTAATCTCAATCAGCCCCAGCATTTT	CASSSNLNQPQHF
TRBV6-1	TRBJ1-2	NA	NA	TGTGCCAGCAGCCTGCATTCCGGGACATTAAACTATGGCTACACCTTC	CASSLHSGTLNYGYTF
TRBV28	TRBJ1-3	TRBD1	NA	TGTGCCAGCAGTTCCCAACCCGGACGACAGGGGGGCCAGCTAAACACCATATATTTT	CASSSQPGRQGGQLNTIYF
TRBV20-1	TRBJ1-1	TRBD1	NA	TGCAGTGCTACCTCGACAGGGATAACTGAAGCTTTCTTT	CSATSTGITEAFF
TRBV12-3/TRBV12-4	TRBJ2-3	TRBD2	few	TGTGCCAGCAGTTTTTCGGCTAGCGGGGGGAGTACGCAGTATTTT	CASSFSASGGSTQYF
TRBV5-1	TRBJ2-1	NA	NA	TGCGCCAGCAGCTTGGTAGGGAACCATGAGCAGTTCTTC	CASSLVGNHEQFF
TRBV25-1	TRBJ2-5	NA	few	TGTGCCAGCAGTGAATATATCCAAGAGACCCAGTACTTC	CASSEYIQETQYF
TRBV29-1	TRBJ1-3	NA	few	TGCAGCGTTGGACGGGACACAACTGGAAACACCATATATTTT	CSVGRDTTGNTIYF
TRBV20-1	TRBJ1-2	TRBD1	few	TGCAGTGCTAGAGACCCGGGACAGGGGAACTATGGCTACACCTTC	CSARDPGQGNYGYTF
TRBV20-1	TRBJ2-5	TRBD1	NA	TGCAGTGCTAGGGCACAAACAGGGGGAGAGACCCAGTACTTC	CSARAQTGGETQYF
TRBV7-8	TRBJ1-1	NA	NA	TGTGCCAGCAGCTCACCCTGGGGGGGGACTGAAGCTTTCTTT	CASSSPWGGTEAFF
TRBV20-1	TRBJ1-2	NA	few	TGCAGTGCTCCCCGGGGGGTCCGCTATGGCTACACCTTC	CSAPRGVRYGYTF
TRBV7-6	TRBJ2-1	NA	few	TGTGCCAGCGGAACGAGGGGAGCCTACAATGAGCAGTTCTTC	CASGTRGAYNEQFF
TRBV21-1	TRBJ2-3	NA	few	TGTGCCAGCAGGGAGACAGGTCCCCCTGGAGATACGCAGTATTTT	CASRETGPPGDTQYF
TRBV11-2	TRBJ2-2	NA	few	TGTGCCAGCAGCTTATTGGTCACCGGGGAGCTGTTTTTT	CASSLLVTGELFF